There are a few counts of the clone carrying this TCR beta chain. Generated by immunoSEQ multiplex PCR, the TCRdb table keeps only in-frame clones and is missing some. The sample holds 80,000 to 90,000 clones, approximately 83% seen once. V lost 6 bases, J lost 1 base, and 4 bases stayed unmatched. CDR1 and CDR2 from the germline V gene are MDHEN and SYDVKM. This CDR3 contains 15 residues. Healthy donors had no documented immune events, such as infections, while sampled. This entry comes from a study of identifying expanded T cells in peripheral blood. V usage is TRBV28 and J usage is TRBJ2-3; 10 nucleotides agree with TRBD2. The clonotype was recovered from a person aged 18 to 70 in good health. The sample comprised blood. CDR3 sequence (DNA): TGTGCCAGCAGCCCCACTAGCGGGGGCACAGATACGCAGTATTTT. Encoded protein: CASSPTSGGTDTQYF. The full variable domain, completed using reference TRBV28 and TRBJ2-3, is DVKVTQSSRYLVKRTGEKVFLECVQDMDHENMFWYRQDPGLGLRLIYFSYDVKMKEKGDIPEGYSVSREKKERFSLILESASTNQTSMYLCASSPTSGGTDTQYFGPGTRLTVL.